The rows below give T cell receptor beta chains drawn from one sample of a study of vaccination and CD4 T cells after COVID-19. What these receptors recognize is not known. TCRdb processed the PCR reads anew with MiXCR; each CDR3 protein has one entry. The sample lists about 7,000 distinct CDR3 sequences; about 64% were seen once. Sequenced input: CD4+ T cells from blood, cultured in vitro. The receptors come from a human donor who had recovered from COVID-19. Both conserved end residues are part of each CDR3. A D gene is named only where the DNA matches it firmly. Expanded clones are given a class, and other clones once, few, many or no size at all.

v_call	j_call	clone_size	d_call	cdr3_nt	cdr3_aa
TRBV24-1	TRBJ2-3	NA	TRBD2	TGTGCCACCAGTGGGCCGGGACTAGGGGCAGATACGCAGTATTTT	CATSGPGLGADTQYF
TRBV7-2	TRBJ2-3	NA	NA	TGTGCCAGCAGCTTTGACCGCGGGAGCACAGATACGCAGTATTTT	CASSFDRGSTDTQYF
TRBV20-1	TRBJ2-7	NA	NA	TGCAGTGCTAGTTCGGGTAGCCGCTCCTACGAGCAGTACTTC	CSASSGSRSYEQYF
TRBV19	TRBJ1-2	once	NA	TGTGCCATACGGGGAGTTGCAGGCTACACCTTC	CAIRGVAGYTF
TRBV20-1	TRBJ2-7	NA	TRBD2	TGCAGTGCTAGAGTACCACTAGCGGGGGGGTCTCTGGGGTACGAGCAGTACTTC	CSARVPLAGGSLGYEQYF
TRBV24-1	TRBJ2-2	NA	TRBD2	TGTGCCACCAGTGATCCAGGACTAGCGGGAAACACCGGGGAGCTGTTTTTT	CATSDPGLAGNTGELFF
TRBV7-9	TRBJ1-6	few	TRBD1	TGTGCCAGCAGTCGGACAGGTTCACCCCTCCACTTT	CASSRTGSPLHF
TRBV20-1	TRBJ2-1	NA	TRBD1	TGCAGTGCTAGACGGGACAGCTACAATGAGCAGTTCTTC	CSARRDSYNEQFF
TRBV7-8	TRBJ1-5	NA	NA	TGTGCCAGCAGCTCGACCGTGGACAGTAGCAATCAGCCCCAGCATTTT	CASSSTVDSSNQPQHF
TRBV6-1	TRBJ2-7	once	TRBD1	TGTGCCAGCACGGATGACAGGGCCCCCTACGAGCAGTACTTC	CASTDDRAPYEQYF
TRBV6-1	TRBJ1-2	NA	TRBD1	TGTGCCAGCGGATTCAAACAGGGGGCGCTATATGGCTACACCTTC	CASGFKQGALYGYTF
TRBV2	TRBJ1-2	NA	NA	TGTGCCAGCAGGTTCGAGCGAACCGCTAACTATGGCTACACCTTC	CASRFERTANYGYTF
TRBV27	TRBJ1-6	NA	NA	TGTGCCAGCGGTGGGACCAAGTCATTACCCCTCCACTTT	CASGGTKSLPLHF
TRBV6-5	TRBJ1-1	NA	TRBD1	TGTGCCAGCAGTTACGACGGGACAGGGAGCACTGAAGCTTTCTTT	CASSYDGTGSTEAFF
TRBV2	TRBJ2-5	few	TRBD2	TGTGCCAGCAGTCCCGGGACTAACATGGAGACCCAGTACTTC	CASSPGTNMETQYF
TRBV20-1	TRBJ2-7	NA	NA	TGCAGTGCTAAACCGGGACCCCCCTTGAGTGAGCAGTACTTC	CSAKPGPPLSEQYF
TRBV7-9	TRBJ2-5	NA	TRBD2	TGTGCCAGCAGCCCCCGAAGCGGGGGGCCAGCCGGGACCCAGTACTTC	CASSPRSGGPAGTQYF
TRBV5-1	TRBJ1-1	NA	NA	TGCGCCAGCAGCTTGATCGACAGCTACACTGAAGCTTTCTTT	CASSLIDSYTEAFF
TRBV4-1	TRBJ1-5	NA	NA	TGCGCCAGCAGCCAAGATATGCGGAGGCATCAGCCCCAGCATTTT	CASSQDMRRHQPQHF
TRBV6-1	TRBJ1-2	few	NA	TGTGCCAGCAGTCTCCCGGGTGGTCTTTATGGCTACACCTTC	CASSLPGGLYGYTF
TRBV6-5	TRBJ1-2	few	NA	TGTGCCAGCAGTTACCCACAGCCATGGGGGGCATTTGGCTACACCTTC	CASSYPQPWGAFGYTF
TRBV6-5	TRBJ1-5	medium-sized	TRBD1	TGTGCCAGCAGTTACTGGGCCGGGACAGGGGACCAGCCCCAGCATTTT	CASSYWAGTGDQPQHF
TRBV5-4	TRBJ2-5	few	TRBD1	TGTGCCAGCAGACAAAAAGGGACAGCCCAAGAGACCCAGTACTTC	CASRQKGTAQETQYF
TRBV7-2	TRBJ2-3	few	NA	TGTGCCAGCAGCCGTGGCAGGGCAGATACGCAGTATTTT	CASSRGRADTQYF